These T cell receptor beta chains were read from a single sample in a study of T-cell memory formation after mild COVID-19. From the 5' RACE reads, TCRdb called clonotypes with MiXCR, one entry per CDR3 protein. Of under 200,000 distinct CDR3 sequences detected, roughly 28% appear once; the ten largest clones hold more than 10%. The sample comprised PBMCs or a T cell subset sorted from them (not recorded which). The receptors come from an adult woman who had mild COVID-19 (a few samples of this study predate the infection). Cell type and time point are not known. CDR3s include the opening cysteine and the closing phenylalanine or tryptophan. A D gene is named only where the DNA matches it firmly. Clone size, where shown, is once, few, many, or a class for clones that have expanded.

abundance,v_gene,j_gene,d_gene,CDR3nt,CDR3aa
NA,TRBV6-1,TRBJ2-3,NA,TGTGCCAGCAGTGAAACCGGCCGGGAGACAGATACGCAGTATTTT,CASSETGRETDTQYF
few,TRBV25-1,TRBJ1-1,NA,TGTGCCAGCAGTGTGGGACGAACTGAAGCTTTCTTT,CASSVGRTEAFF
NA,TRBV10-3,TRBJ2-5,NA,TGTGCCATCAGTGAGGGGGGAAGCGGCGAGACCCAGTACTTC,CAISEGGSGETQYF
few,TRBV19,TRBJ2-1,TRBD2,TGTGCCAGTAGTATTAGTTCCAGCGGGAGCTACAATGAGCAGTTCTTC,CASSISSSGSYNEQFF
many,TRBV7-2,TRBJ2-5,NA,TGTGCCAGCACCCGGCCGGCCGGCAACCAAGAGACCCAGTACTTC,CASTRPAGNQETQYF
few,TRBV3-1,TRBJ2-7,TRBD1,TGTGCCAGCAGCCAAGGGGGACAGGGTGACTACGAGCAGTACTTC,CASSQGGQGDYEQYF
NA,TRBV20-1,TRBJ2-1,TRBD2,TGCAGTGCCATGGGACTAGCGAGGGAGGATGAGCAGTTCTTC,CSAMGLAREDEQFF
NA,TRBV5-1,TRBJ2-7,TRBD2,TGCGCCAGCAGCTTGGGGGCTAGCGGATCCTACGAGCAGTACTTC,CASSLGASGSYEQYF
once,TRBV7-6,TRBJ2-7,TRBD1,TGTGCCAGCAGCCGGACAGGGGGCGCCGACGAGCAGTACTTC,CASSRTGGADEQYF
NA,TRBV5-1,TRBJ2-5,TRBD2,TGCGCCAGCAGCTTGGGCAGAGTCTCGCTAGCGGGGGCCCAAGAGACCCAGTACTTC,CASSLGRVSLAGAQETQYF
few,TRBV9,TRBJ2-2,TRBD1,TGTGCCAGCAGCGGAACCGGACAGGGGGCGACCGGGGAGCTGTTTTTT,CASSGTGQGATGELFF
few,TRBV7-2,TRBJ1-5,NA,TGTGCCAGCAGCTCATCCTTAAGTCTTTATAGCAATCAGCCCCAGCATTTT,CASSSSLSLYSNQPQHF
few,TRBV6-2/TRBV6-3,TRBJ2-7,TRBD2,TGTGCCAGCAGTCTGGGACTAGTCTACGAGCAGTACTTC,CASSLGLVYEQYF
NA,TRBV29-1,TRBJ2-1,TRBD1,TGCAGCGTGGTGGGCAGCGGGACAGGGGATTCGGTTGAGCAGTTCTTC,CSVVGSGTGDSVEQFF
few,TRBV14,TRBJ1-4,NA,TGTGCCAGCAGCCAAGATCACTGGTTGGCTAATGAAAAACTGTTTTTT,CASSQDHWLANEKLFF
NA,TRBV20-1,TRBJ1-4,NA,TGCAGTGCTAGGGGTGGAGGGGAAAAACTGTTTTTT,CSARGGGEKLFF
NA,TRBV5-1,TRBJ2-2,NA,TGCGCCAGCAGCTTGGGCGGACGTGGCACCGGGGAGCTGTTTTTT,CASSLGGRGTGELFF
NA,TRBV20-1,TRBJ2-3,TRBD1,TGCAGTGCTAAACCTCGGGACAGGGCGTGGAGAGATACGCAGTATTTT,CSAKPRDRAWRDTQYF
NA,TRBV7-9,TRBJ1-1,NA,TGTGCCAGCAGCTTAAGAGGAGGCGCTGAAGCTTTCTTT,CASSLRGGAEAFF
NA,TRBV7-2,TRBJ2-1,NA,TGTGCCAGCAGCATTAGCGCGGTTGAGCAGTTCTTC,CASSISAVEQFF
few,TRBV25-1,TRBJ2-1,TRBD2,TGTGCCAGCAGGGAAGGGAGGGAGGGCTCCTACAATGAGCAGTTCTTC,CASREGREGSYNEQFF
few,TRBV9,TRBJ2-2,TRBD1,TGTGCCAGCAGCCCCCCCGGGACAGGGATGGCCGGGGAGCTGTTTTTT,CASSPPGTGMAGELFF
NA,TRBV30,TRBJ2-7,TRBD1,TGTGCCGCACTGGGGGGACAGGGGGCCCGGCGGCGGGACGAGCAGTACTTC,CAALGGQGARRRDEQYF
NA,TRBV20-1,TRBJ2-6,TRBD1,TGCAGTGCCCACAAGGGGGCCGGTGGGGCCAACGTCCTGACTTTC,CSAHKGAGGANVLTF
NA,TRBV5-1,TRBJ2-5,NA,TGCGCCAGCAGCTTGATCGTGAAAGAGACCCAGTACTTC,CASSLIVKETQYF
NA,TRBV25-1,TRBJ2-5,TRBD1,TGTGCCAGCAGTGCCCCGACAGGGGGAGGAGAGACCCAGTACTTC,CASSAPTGGGETQYF
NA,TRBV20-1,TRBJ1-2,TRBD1,TGCAGTGCTAGGGAGGGGGCAAACTATGGCTACACCTTC,CSAREGANYGYTF
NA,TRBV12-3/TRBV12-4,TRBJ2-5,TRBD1,TGTGCCAGCAGTAATCGGACAGGGGTTTTAGGGGAGACCCAGTACTTC,CASSNRTGVLGETQYF
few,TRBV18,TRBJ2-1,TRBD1,TGTGCCAGCTCACCACCGAGGATAGGGGGCCACAATGAGCAGTTCTTC,CASSPPRIGGHNEQFF
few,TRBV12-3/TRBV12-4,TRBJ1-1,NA,TGTGCCAGCAGTTTAGGGAAGACCCCTGAAGCTTTCTTT,CASSLGKTPEAFF
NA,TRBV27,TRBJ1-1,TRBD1,TGTGCCAGCAGTCCGCGGACAGGAGGAAGGTTCACTGAAGCTTTCTTT,CASSPRTGGRFTEAFF
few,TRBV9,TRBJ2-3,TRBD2,TGTGCCAGCAGCGTAGTTATGTCGGTAGCGGGGGGCACAGATACGCAGTATTTT,CASSVVMSVAGGTDTQYF
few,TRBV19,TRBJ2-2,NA,TGTGCCAGTGAGGGGGGGTACCGCACCGGGGAGCTGTTTTTT,CASEGGYRTGELFF
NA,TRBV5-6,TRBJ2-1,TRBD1,TGTGCCAGCAGCTTGGACGAGGGGGCGGTATACAATGAGCAGTTCTTC,CASSLDEGAVYNEQFF
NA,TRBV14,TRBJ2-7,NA,TGTGCCAGTAGACAGGGAGGCGAGCAGTACTTC,CASRQGGEQYF
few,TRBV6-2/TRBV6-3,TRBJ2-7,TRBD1,TGTGCCAGCAGGTCTCCAGGGGGCATCTACGAGCAGTACTTC,CASRSPGGIYEQYF
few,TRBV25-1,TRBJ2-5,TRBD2,TGTGCCAGCAGTGGACTAGCGGGAGTAGAGACCCAGTACTTC,CASSGLAGVETQYF
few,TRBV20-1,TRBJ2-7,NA,TGCAGTGCTACCGCGTTGACCGACTACGAGCAGTACTTC,CSATALTDYEQYF
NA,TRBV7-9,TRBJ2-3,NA,TGTGCCAGCAACCCAGACAGCGTGAGATACACAGATACGCAGTATTTT,CASNPDSVRYTDTQYF
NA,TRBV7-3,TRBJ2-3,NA,TGTGCCAGCAGAAAAACAGGGCTCAGGGATACGCAGTATTTT,CASRKTGLRDTQYF
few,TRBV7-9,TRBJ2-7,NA,TGTGCCAGCAGCTTAAAGTCCTACGAGCAGTACTTC,CASSLKSYEQYF
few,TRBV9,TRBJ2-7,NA,TGTGCCAGCAGCGTAGGGGTTGGGGGGTACGAGCAGTACTTC,CASSVGVGGYEQYF
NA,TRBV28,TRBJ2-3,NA,TGTGCCACGAGGGGGGGAGGGCCCGGCACAGATACGCAGTATTTT,CATRGGGPGTDTQYF
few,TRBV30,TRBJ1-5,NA,TGTGCCTGGAGTGGGGAGGGCCAGCCCCAGCATTTT,CAWSGEGQPQHF
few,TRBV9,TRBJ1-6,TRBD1,TGTGCCAGCAGTCCACGGACAGGGATAAATTCACCCCTCCACTTT,CASSPRTGINSPLHF
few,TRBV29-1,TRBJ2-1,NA,TGCAGCGTTGAAACCCCCGGCCACTACAATGAGCAGTTCTTC,CSVETPGHYNEQFF
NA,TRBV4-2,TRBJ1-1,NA,TGTGCCAGCAGCCAAGTTAAGGGATCCACTGAAGCTTTCTTT,CASSQVKGSTEAFF
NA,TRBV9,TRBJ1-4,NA,TGTGCCAGCAGCGTAGGCACGGTGGAGAATGAAAAACTGTTTTTT,CASSVGTVENEKLFF
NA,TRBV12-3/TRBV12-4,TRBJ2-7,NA,TGTGCCAGCAGTTTCATACTATACGAGCAGTACTTC,CASSFILYEQYF
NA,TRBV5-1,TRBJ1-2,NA,TGCGCCAGCAGCTTAGGGGACGGACCTAATGGCTACACCTTC,CASSLGDGPNGYTF
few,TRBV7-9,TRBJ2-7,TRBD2,TGTGCCAGCAGAGTAGGGGCGGGAGTACCCGGCGAGCAGTACTTC,CASRVGAGVPGEQYF